Listed below are T cell receptor beta chains from one sample, sequenced in a study of blood T cells in healthy people across ages. TCRdb recomputed calls from the 5' RACE reads with MiXCR, one row per CDR3 protein. The table records about 640,000 distinct CDR3 sequences, about 54% of them present only once. Source material: blood. Receptor source: a man in his sixties in good health. CDR3s include the opening cysteine and the closing phenylalanine or tryptophan. The D gene is left open where the match is weak. Clone size is not always given. Where it is, it says once, few, many or a class for expanded clones.

abundance,d_gene,v_gene,j_gene,CDR3aa,CDR3nt
NA,NA,TRBV24-1,TRBJ2-3,CATSDLELGGTDTQYF,TGTGCCACCAGTGATTTGGAACTAGGAGGTACAGATACGCAGTATTTT
NA,NA,TRBV12-3/TRBV12-4,TRBJ1-4,CASAPYPEKLFF,TGTGCCAGCGCACCCTACCCCGAAAAACTGTTTTTT
once,TRBD2,TRBV3-1,TRBJ2-5,CASRSLAGGTRETQYF,TGTGCCAGCAGGTCCCTAGCGGGGGGCACCCGGGAGACCCAGTACTTC
once,TRBD2,TRBV2,TRBJ2-5,CASSEAVQRGRETQYF,TGTGCCAGCAGTGAAGCAGTCCAGCGGGGGCGAGAGACCCAGTACTTC
NA,TRBD1,TRBV20-1,TRBJ2-7,CSASQGDYEQYF,TGCAGTGCTAGTCAGGGGGATTACGAGCAGTACTTC
few,NA,TRBV11-3,TRBJ2-1,CASSKDFRPNEQFF,TGTGCCAGCAGCAAGGACTTCCGACCCAATGAGCAGTTCTTC
NA,NA,TRBV21-1,TRBJ2-7,CASSKALGCEQYF,TGTGCCAGCAGCAAAGCGCTGGGGTGCGAGCAGTACTTC
few,NA,TRBV6-2/TRBV6-3,TRBJ2-1,CASTPSGPHEQFF,TGTGCCAGCACCCCGTCAGGCCCGCATGAGCAGTTCTTC
NA,NA,TRBV7-9,TRBJ2-5,CASSFGGLLQETQYF,TGTGCCAGCAGCTTCGGGGGCCTACTCCAAGAGACCCAGTACTTC
few,NA,TRBV18,TRBJ2-1,CASSPGAGPGNEQFF,TGTGCCAGCTCACCGGGGGCAGGCCCTGGGAATGAGCAGTTCTTC
NA,NA,TRBV20-1,TRBJ1-2,CSATYRGNYGYTF,TGCAGTGCCACTTACAGAGGAAACTATGGCTACACCTTC
NA,TRBD1,TRBV20-1,TRBJ2-5,CSARVQGRQETQYF,TGCAGTGCGAGAGTACAGGGGCGGCAAGAGACCCAGTACTTC
NA,TRBD2,TRBV29-1,TRBJ2-5,CSGQRGGTYQETQYF,TGCAGCGGCCAACGGGGGGGCACTTACCAAGAGACCCAGTACTTC
NA,NA,TRBV20-1,TRBJ1-4,CSARVVGVGEKLFF,TGCAGTGCTAGGGTCGTGGGAGTAGGGGAAAAACTGTTTTTT
NA,TRBD1,TRBV7-2,TRBJ1-6,CASSRQGINSPLHF,TGTGCCAGCAGTCGACAGGGGATTAATTCACCCCTCCACTTT
few,TRBD1,TRBV5-1,TRBJ1-2,CASSAGQGTGYTF,TGCGCCAGCAGCGCCGGACAGGGGACAGGCTACACCTTC
NA,TRBD1,TRBV2,TRBJ1-4,CASSGRTGGEKLFF,TGTGCCAGCAGTGGAAGGACAGGGGGCGAAAAACTGTTTTTT
NA,NA,TRBV27,TRBJ2-1,CASSSYGEQFF,TGTGCCAGCAGCTCCTATGGTGAGCAGTTCTTC
NA,NA,TRBV20-1,TRBJ2-1,CSASGRGSEQFF,TGCAGTGCTAGTGGGAGGGGGTCCGAGCAGTTCTTC
NA,NA,TRBV28,TRBJ2-1,CASKVLGVSSYNEQFF,TGTGCCAGCAAAGTCCTTGGGGTGAGCTCCTACAATGAGCAGTTCTTC
NA,TRBD1,TRBV29-1,TRBJ1-4,CSVDSGQGYEGEKLFF,TGCAGCGTTGATTCGGGACAGGGTTACGAGGGTGAAAAACTGTTTTTT
few,NA,TRBV7-9,TRBJ1-6,CASSFRQVGSPLHF,TGTGCCAGCAGCTTTCGGCAGGTCGGTTCACCCCTCCACTTT
few,TRBD2,TRBV10-3,TRBJ2-3,CAIRPSGGDTDTQYF,TGTGCCATCAGGCCTTCTGGGGGGGACACAGATACGCAGTATTTT
NA,TRBD2,TRBV15,TRBJ2-2,CATSRDPAGGTGELFF,TGTGCCACCAGCAGAGACCCAGCGGGAGGCACCGGGGAGCTGTTTTTT
NA,TRBD1,TRBV5-1,TRBJ2-4,CASSLGDREDIQYF,TGCGCCAGCAGCTTGGGGGACAGGGAAGACATTCAGTACTTC
many,NA,TRBV29-1,TRBJ2-7,CSAGDGAYEQYF,TGCAGCGCCGGGGACGGTGCCTACGAGCAGTACTTC
once,NA,TRBV20-1,TRBJ1-2,CSARDTENYGYTF,TGCAGTGCTAGAGATACAGAAAACTATGGCTACACCTTC
many,TRBD2,TRBV7-2,TRBJ2-4,CASSPAAGGPFKNIQYF,TGTGCCAGCAGCCCAGCGGCGGGGGGGCCGTTCAAAAACATTCAGTACTTC
NA,NA,TRBV3-1,TRBJ2-1,CASSQGITGNNEQFF,TGTGCCAGCAGCCAAGGGATTACAGGGAACAATGAGCAGTTCTTC
few,NA,TRBV6-1,TRBJ1-1,CASRNTEAFF,TGTGCCAGCAGAAACACTGAAGCTTTCTTT
once,TRBD2,TRBV5-1,TRBJ2-7,CASSLGSSSGGYVEQYF,TGCGCCAGCAGCTTGGGGTCTAGTAGCGGGGGTTATGTTGAGCAGTACTTC
NA,NA,TRBV24-1,TRBJ2-6,CATSDFAGTGANVLTF,TGTGCCACCAGTGATTTCGCAGGGACCGGGGCCAACGTCCTGACTTTC
NA,NA,TRBV10-3,TRBJ2-7,CAISEVRGHEQYF,TGTGCCATCAGTGAGGTCAGGGGTCACGAGCAGTACTTC
NA,TRBD2,TRBV6-2/TRBV6-3,TRBJ2-7,CASSGRGRFAYEQYF,TGTGCCAGCAGTGGGAGGGGCAGGTTTGCCTACGAGCAGTACTTC
NA,NA,TRBV18,TRBJ2-5,CASYGGSQETQYF,TGTGCCAGCTACGGCGGCAGCCAAGAGACCCAGTACTTC
NA,NA,TRBV3-1,TRBJ2-7,CASSQDGVEQYF,TGTGCCAGCAGCCAAGACGGGGTCGAGCAGTACTTC
NA,TRBD2,TRBV5-6,TRBJ2-1,CASSLRLAGGPKNEQFF,TGTGCCAGCAGCTTGAGGCTAGCGGGGGGGCCTAAGAATGAGCAGTTCTTC
NA,NA,TRBV10-3,TRBJ1-2,CAIRTVQKEEYGYTF,TGTGCCATCCGGACCGTTCAAAAGGAGGAATATGGCTACACCTTC
few,NA,TRBV20-1,TRBJ2-3,CSATEVQQYF,TGCAGTGCTACGGAGGTTCAACAGTATTTT
few,TRBD1,TRBV20-1,TRBJ1-2,CSASRDSNYGYTF,TGCAGTGCTTCCCGGGACAGTAACTATGGCTACACCTTC
few,NA,TRBV29-1,TRBJ1-2,CSVDGAKGYTF,TGCAGCGTTGACGGGGCTAAGGGCTACACCTTC
NA,TRBD1,TRBV4-1,TRBJ1-2,CTSRRQGVVGYTF,TGCACCAGCAGGCGCCAGGGGGTAGTTGGCTACACCTTC
once,NA,TRBV7-2,TRBJ2-1,CASSLDARAGQFF,TGTGCCAGCAGCTTAGACGCGCGAGCAGGGCAGTTCTTC
few,TRBD1,TRBV28,TRBJ1-2,CASSTGGQVYGYTF,TGTGCCAGCAGCACAGGGGGCCAGGTCTATGGCTACACCTTC
many,TRBD2,TRBV29-1,TRBJ2-1,CSVTGTSGGGSYNEQFF,TGCAGCGTGACAGGGACTAGCGGGGGGGGATCCTACAATGAGCAGTTCTTC
NA,NA,TRBV6-6,TRBJ2-7,CASSYSRQGSNYEQYF,TGTGCCAGCAGTTACTCGAGGCAGGGGTCAAACTACGAGCAGTACTTC
NA,NA,TRBV4-3,TRBJ2-4,CASSQDQGEVIQYF,TGCGCCAGCAGCCAAGATCAGGGGGAGGTCATTCAGTACTTC
NA,NA,TRBV2,TRBJ2-5,CASRTPNQETQYF,TGTGCCAGCAGGACCCCCAACCAAGAGACCCAGTACTTC
NA,TRBD1,TRBV4-1,TRBJ1-1,CASSPQTGTGGVNTEAFF,TGCGCCAGCAGCCCCCAAACCGGGACAGGGGGTGTGAACACTGAAGCTTTCTTT
NA,TRBD1,TRBV29-1,TRBJ2-3,CSVEIGQGVADTQYF,TGCAGCGTTGAAATAGGTCAGGGGGTCGCAGATACGCAGTATTTT
NA,NA,TRBV2,TRBJ2-5,CASSEAGTTRTQYF,TGTGCCAGCAGTGAAGCTGGGACCACCCGGACCCAGTACTTC
NA,TRBD1,TRBV9,TRBJ2-5,CASSVRQGSIETQYF,TGTGCCAGCAGCGTACGACAGGGGAGTATCGAGACCCAGTACTTC
NA,NA,TRBV21-1,TRBJ1-1,CASSKRKGDRVRTEAFF,TGTGCCAGCAGCAAAAGAAAGGGGGACAGGGTGAGGACTGAAGCTTTCTTT
NA,TRBD1,TRBV7-9,TRBJ1-2,CASSLGQQGDYGYTF,TGTGCCAGCAGCTTAGGACAACAGGGGGATTATGGCTACACCTTC
NA,NA,TRBV4-1,TRBJ2-5,CASSQGPAQETQYF,TGCGCCAGCAGCCAAGGTCCAGCTCAAGAGACCCAGTACTTC
few,TRBD2,TRBV5-6,TRBJ2-3,CASSSRRGVGDTQYF,TGTGCCAGCAGTTCTCGGCGGGGGGTGGGAGATACGCAGTATTTT
NA,NA,TRBV4-2,TRBJ1-1,CASSPEVADFTEAFF,TGTGCCAGCAGCCCCGAGGTTGCGGACTTCACTGAAGCTTTCTTT